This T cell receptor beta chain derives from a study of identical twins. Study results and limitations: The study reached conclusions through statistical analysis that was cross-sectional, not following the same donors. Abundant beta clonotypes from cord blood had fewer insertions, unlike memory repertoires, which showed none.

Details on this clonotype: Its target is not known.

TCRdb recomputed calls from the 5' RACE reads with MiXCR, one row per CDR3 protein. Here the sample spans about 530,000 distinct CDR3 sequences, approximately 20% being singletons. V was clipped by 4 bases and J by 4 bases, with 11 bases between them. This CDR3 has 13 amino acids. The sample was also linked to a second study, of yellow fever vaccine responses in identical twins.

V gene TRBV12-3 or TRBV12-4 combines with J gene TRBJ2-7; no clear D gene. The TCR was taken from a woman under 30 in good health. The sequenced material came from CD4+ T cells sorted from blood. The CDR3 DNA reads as TGTGCCAGCAGTTCTAGAATTGGGTACGAGCAGTACTTC. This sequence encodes CASSSRIGYEQYF.